This T cell receptor (beta chain) was documented in a study of human T cells and chemical hapten exposure. The overall study: Epicutaneous patch tests delivered 0.01% DPC to the upper back, with evaluation at 6 days. Minor volume differences among pooled libraries chiefly drove per-sample TCR yield variation. Findings of the study overall: DPC sensitization left the count of TCRs above 1 in 1000 unchanged.

Unique molecular identifiers were linked by the library to individual cDNA molecules. TCRdb processed the RACE reads anew with MiXCR; each CDR3 protein has one entry. In the table there are around 300,000 distinct CDR3 sequences, 4.5% to 5.5% of which are singletons. In this sample, this clonotype turned up a few times. Its target is not known. CDR1 ENHRY and CDR2 SYGVKD come from the germline V gene. The CDR3 has 12 amino acids. V was trimmed by 11 bases and J by 2 bases, leaving 13 bases between them. Described time point: pre-sensitization, week 0. Treatment noted: therapeutic diphenylcyclopropenone sensitization with weekly scalp DPC.

The rearrangement joins TRBV10-3 to TRBJ2-7; D ambiguous. The receptor was isolated from a woman younger than 30 with alopecia areata. Some clones in this sample may be carry-over from other donors' samples. The specimen comprised whole blood, sampled in connection with sensitization to the hapten diphenylcyclopropenone (DPC). The CDR3 DNA sequence: TGTGCCTCGGCGGCGCAAGCCTACGAGCAGTACTTC. It encodes CASAAQAYEQYF.